These 32 T cell receptor beta chains share one sample of origin, sequenced in a study of cytomegalovirus exposure and HLA in healthy donors. TCRdb's copy holds only in-frame clones and misses some; the assay was immunoSEQ multiplex PCR. Here the sample spans some 130,000 clones, about 94% being singletons. The sample consisted of PBMCs. The source is a man aged 18 to 30 in good health and CMV-seropositive.

This clone is a singleton in its sample. V gene TRBV19 combines with J gene TRBJ2-7; tentatively, D is TRBD2 (6 bases). V lost 6 bases to trimming and J lost 0 bases, with 15 bases between them. CDR1 is LNHDA, CDR2 SQIVND, per germline (reference sequence). This CDR3 has 15 amino acids. This CDR3 is CASRNLARFSYEQYF. The CDR3 region has the DNA TGTGCCAGTAGGAATCTAGCGCGATTCTCCTACGAGCAGTACTTC.

This chain joins TRBV7-9 and TRBJ2-6, with D perhaps TRBD1 (6 bases). CDR1 and CDR2 (germline): SEHNR, FQNEAQ (reference sequence). CDR3 size: 16 residues. V lost 5 bases, J lost 1 base, and 12 bases lay in between. The CDR3 coding sequence is TGTGCCAGCAGCCTATACAGGGCTTCTGGGGCCAACGTCCTGACTTTC. It specifies CASSLYRASGANVLTF.

The rearrangement links TRBV19 to TRBJ2-7; 9 nucleotides align to TRBD1. CDR1 LNHDA and CDR2 SQIVND come from the germline V gene (reference sequence). With 5 bases clipped from V and 9 bases from J, the junction kept 11 bases outside the gene matches. The CDR3 extends over 14 amino acids. DNA of the CDR3: TGTGCCAGTAGTCTTGGGACAGGGACCCTGGCGCAGTACTTC. Encoded protein: CASSLGTGTLAQYF.

With regard to this clone: Additional DNA sequences in this sample encode the identical CDR3. The CDR3 region has the DNA TGTGCCAGCAGTGAACTTTTAAGCACAGATACGCAGTATTTT. Amino acid sequence: CASSELLSTDTQYF. This chain links TRBV2 with TRBJ2-3; no definite D call. The germline V gene has CDR1 SNHLY and CDR2 FYNNEI. There are 14 residues in the CDR3. V was pared by 2 bases and J by 0 bases, with 6 bases between.

The genes are TRBV4-2 and TRBJ2-3; D might be TRBD2 (5 bases). The germline V gene encodes CDR1 LGHNA and CDR2 YNFKEQ. The CDR3 sequence is 15 residues long. Trimming stripped 1 base from V and 1 base from J, with 9 bases between. The CDR3 loop reads CASSQVSGGTDTQYF. DNA of the CDR3: TGTGCCAGCAGCCAAGTATCCGGGGGCACAGATACGCAGTATTTT.

The chain recombines TRBV11-2 with TRBJ2-7; possibly TRBD1 for D (5 bases). The CDR3 contains 14 residues. The germline gives CDR1 SGHAT, CDR2 FQNNGV. Trimming shortened V by 1 base and J by 2 bases, and 9 bases separated the two germline ends. The CDR3 spells CASSLGTLTYEQYF. In DNA form, the CDR3 reads TGTGCCAGCAGCTTAGGGACACTTACCTACGAGCAGTACTTC.

The J gene is TRBJ2-3, the V gene TRBV4-1; TRBD2 matches at 11 bases. V shed 4 bases, J shed 5 bases, and the junction held 5 bases outside the gene matches. Germline CDR1 and CDR2: MGHRA and YSYEKL. This CDR3 is 15 amino acids long. CDR3 residues: CASSLSGRDRDTQYF. DNA for the CDR3: TGCGCCAGCAGCCTTAGCGGGAGGGATCGAGATACGCAGTATTTT.

V usage is TRBV28 and J usage is TRBJ2-7, with TRBD2 identical over 8 bases. Losses at the gene ends were 2 bases for V and 3 bases for J; bases not matched to a gene: 6. This CDR3 region has 15 residues. In germline, CDR1 is MDHEN, CDR2 SYDVKM. The DNA of the CDR3 is TGTGCCAGCAGTTTAATGAGCGGGACTAGCTACGAGCAGTACTTC. This codes for CASSLMSGTSYEQYF.

The chain employs TRBV7-8 and TRBJ1-5, with 8 bases that match TRBD1. The CDR3 length is 17 residues. J was trimmed by 8 bases and V by 5 bases; bases with no gene match: 17. Per germline, CDR1 SGHVS and CDR2 FQNEAQ. The CDR3 DNA is TGTGCCAGCAGCCCGAGAGAGCGACAGGGGAGTACAGAGCCCCAGCATTTT. Translated: CASSPRERQGSTEPQHF.

The chain recombines TRBV1 with TRBJ1-2. TRBV1 is tagged as a pseudogene. The CDR3 has 16 residues. As DNA, the CDR3 is TGCACCAGCAGCCAAGGTGAGGTATCAGCTAACTATGGCTACACCTTC. Protein product: CTSSQGEVSANYGYTF.

The chain recombines TRBV2 with TRBJ1-6; no reliable D call. V lost 6 bases and J lost 6, with 6 bases in between. This CDR3 contains 12 residues. Germline lookup yields CDR1 SNHLY and CDR2 FYNNEI. CDR3 coding DNA: TGTGCCAGCAGCCTACTTAATTCACCCCTCCACTTT. This codes for CASSLLNSPLHF.

The chain joins TRBV25-1 to TRBJ1-3; the D is unclear. V dropped 5 bases and J dropped 4 bases, with 9 bases sitting between them. The CDR3 is made up of 13 amino acids. The germline V gene encodes CDR1 MGHDK and CDR2 SYGVNS. Here the CDR3 DNA reads TGTGCCAGCAGTCGGCCGGGAGGAAACACCATATATTTT. It is translated as CASSRPGGNTIYF.

The V and J genes are TRBV2 and TRBJ1-1, with a weak D call TRBD1 (5 bases). Per the germline V gene, CDR1 is SNHLY and CDR2 is FYNNEI. This CDR3 is 13 amino acids long. The V and J ends lost 7 bases and 5 bases respectively, with 14 bases between them. This chain's CDR3 is CASMRGEGTEAFF. CDR3 in DNA: TGTGCCAGCATGCGGGGGGAGGGTACTGAAGCTTTCTTT.

The chain links TRBV25-1 to TRBJ1-2; no definite D call. This CDR3 spans 13 amino acids. Germline assignment: CDR1 MGHDK and CDR2 SYGVNS. Deletions cut 6 bases from V and 0 bases from J, with 8 bases between. CDR3 residues: CASSPGSNYGYTF. The CDR3 bases are TGTGCCAGCAGCCCAGGATCTAACTATGGCTACACCTTC.

This sequence joins TRBV30 and TRBJ1-5, with 8 bases identical to TRBD1. CDR3 length: 15 residues. Germline V CDR1 and CDR2: GTSNPN, SVGIG (reference sequence). The ends lost 5 bases at V and 2 bases at J; junction bases unmatched: 8. The CDR3 loop is CAWGRTGNGNQPQHF. The DNA for the CDR3 is TGTGCCTGGGGCAGGACAGGGAATGGCAATCAGCCCCAGCATTTT. The full variable domain, with the rest looked up from reference TRBV30 and TRBJ1-5, is SQTIHQWPATLVQPVGSPLSLECTVEGTSNPNLYWYRQAAGRGLQLLFYSVGIGQISSEVPQNLSASRPQDRQFILSSKKLLLSDSGFYLCAWGRTGNGNQPQHFGDGTRLSIL.

V gene TRBV6-5 combines with J gene TRBJ2-4; 10 bases are shared with TRBD1. The germline gives CDR1 MNHEY, CDR2 SVGAGI. The J segment lost 9 bases and the V segment lost 5 bases, leaving 4 bases of the junction unmatched. CDR3 length: 13 amino acids. This CDR3 is CASSEDRGGIQYF. The DNA of the CDR3 is TGTGCCAGCAGTGAGGACAGGGGGGGCATTCAGTACTTC.

This clone appeared once. The genes are TRBV19 and TRBJ2-6; TRBD1 matches 9 bases. Germline V gene sequence: CDR1 LNHDA, CDR2 SQIVND (reference sequence). J gave up 2 bases and V 5 bases, and 7 bases lay outside the gene matches. CDR3 length: 17 amino acids. This chain's CDR3 is CASSVRDRVPGANVLTF. Written as DNA, the CDR3 is TGTGCCAGTAGTGTCCGGGACAGGGTTCCTGGGGCCAACGTCCTGACTTTC.

This chain uses TRBV5-1 with TRBJ2-3; 8 bases match TRBD1. This CDR3 comprises 16 residues. The J segment lost 3 bases and the V segment lost 4 bases, leaving 10 bases of the junction unmatched. The germline V gene encodes CDR1 SGHRS and CDR2 YFSETQ. Here the CDR3 DNA reads TGCGCCAGCAGCGCGGGGACAGGTTCCGTGACAGATACGCAGTATTTT. It yields the protein CASSAGTGSVTDTQYF.

The CDR3 loop is CASSQREDRQETQYF. In DNA, the CDR3 is TGCGCCAGCAGCCAGCGGGAGGATCGCCAAGAGACCCAGTACTTC. The rearrangement joins TRBV4-1 to TRBJ2-5; 8 positions match TRBD2. The CDR3 is made up of 15 amino acids. V was clipped by 3 bases and J by 1 base; unmatched bases: 4. CDR1 MGHRA and CDR2 YSYEKL come from the germline V gene.

CDR3 in DNA: TGTGCCAGCAGTTTATTACAGGGGGAGACCCAGTACTTC. It specifies CASSLLQGETQYF. This chain joins TRBV27 and TRBJ2-5, with TRBD1 matching over 7 bases. The germline CDR1 and CDR2 sequences are MNHEY and SMNVEV (reference sequence). The J segment lost 5 bases and the V segment lost 1 base, leaving 1 base of the junction unmatched. The CDR3 loop spans 13 amino acids.

The V call is TRBV10-3, the J call TRBJ2-7; a possible D gene is TRBD2 (6 bases). The CDR3 consists of 15 residues. Germline values: CDR1 ENHRY, CDR2 SYGVKD. V lost 2 bases to trimming and J lost 3 bases, with 14 bases between them. The CDR3 reads CAISETGTAHYEQYF. DNA for the CDR3: TGTGCCATCAGTGAGACCGGGACTGCGCACTACGAGCAGTACTTC.

The CDR3 sequence is CARRLIVVAGGPNPYEQYF. DNA for the CDR3: TGCGCCAGGAGATTAATTGTGGTAGCGGGAGGGCCCAACCCATACGAGCAGTACTTC. The rearrangement joins TRBV4-1 to TRBJ2-7; TRBD2 matches at 11 bases. With 9 bases clipped from V and 4 bases from J, the junction kept 23 bases outside the gene matches. This CDR3 has 19 residues. The germline V gene encodes CDR1 MGHRA and CDR2 YSYEKL.

The chain carries TRBV28 and TRBJ2-7; 8 positions match TRBD1. The CDR3 spans 15 residues. Losses at the gene ends were 6 bases for V and 3 bases for J; bases not matched to a gene: 10. Germline assignment: CDR1 MDHEN and CDR2 SYDVKM. The CDR3 reads CASSPTGTGDYEQYF. For the CDR3, the DNA is TGTGCCAGCAGCCCAACCGGGACAGGCGACTACGAGCAGTACTTC.

V usage is TRBV4-1 and J usage is TRBJ2-7; 7 nucleotides line up with TRBD2. Germline-derived CDR1 and CDR2 are MGHRA and YSYEKL. The CDR3 runs to 16 residues. Trimming cost V 1 base and J 3 bases; bases outside gene matches: 9. CDR3 sequence (DNA): TGCGCCAGCAGCCAAGTGGGCGGGGGAGATTACTACGAGCAGTACTTC. It codes for CASSQVGGGDYYEQYF.

The genes are TRBV5-4 and TRBJ1-1; D might be TRBD1 (6 bases). The germline V and J ends were trimmed by 2 bases and 4 bases, with 12 bases remaining between them. This CDR3 has 14 amino acids. CDR1 is SGHNT, CDR2 YYREEE, per germline (reference sequence). Written as DNA, the CDR3 is TGTGCCAGCAGCTTAGTACAGGGTCCCACTGAAGCTTTCTTT. This codes for CASSLVQGPTEAFF.

V is TRBV5-1 and J is TRBJ2-7; 8 positions agree with TRBD1. From germline, CDR1 is SGHRS and CDR2 YFSETQ. V shed 0 bases, J shed 2 bases, and the junction held 7 bases outside the gene matches. The CDR3 sequence is 16 residues long. The CDR3 region has the DNA TGCGCCAGCAGCTTGGCCGCGACAGGGGTCGCCTACGAGCAGTACTTC. It yields the protein CASSLAATGVAYEQYF.

This sequence joins TRBV27 and TRBJ1-1, with D possibly matching TRBD1 (6 bases). Germline CDR1 MNHEY, CDR2 SMNVEV (reference sequence). Trimming removed 2 bases from V and 6 bases from J, with 7 bases in between. The CDR3 is 12 residues long. The CDR3 region is CASSLQGSEAFF. CDR3 sequence (DNA): TGTGCCAGCAGTTTACAGGGGTCTGAAGCTTTCTTT.

The CDR3 DNA follows: TGTGCCAGTCGACTAGCGGGGCCCTACGAGCAGTACTTC. Translated, it gives CASRLAGPYEQYF. V and J are TRBV28 and TRBJ2-7; TRBD2 agrees at 11 bases. The V and J ends lost 9 bases and 2 bases, in that order; junction bases with no gene match: 3. In germline, CDR1 is MDHEN, CDR2 SYDVKM. The length of the CDR3 is 13 residues.

In its sample, this clone was seen once. The V gene is TRBV6-5, the J gene TRBJ1-1; 11 bases align to TRBD1. The CDR3 spans 15 residues. The germline V gene has CDR1 MNHEY and CDR2 SVGAGI. J lost 3 bases, V lost 7 bases, and 7 bases had no gene match. CDR3 nucleotide sequence: TGTGCCAGCACTAAGGACAGGGGGCTCCACACTGAAGCTTTCTTT. Its translation: CASTKDRGLHTEAFF.

The chain carries TRBV7-8 and TRBJ2-1; possible D gene TRBD2, 5 bases. Trimming left V 2 bases short and J 0 bases short, with 11 bases between. The CDR3 runs to 16 residues. From germline, CDR1 is SGHVS and CDR2 FQNEAQ. For the CDR3, the DNA is TGTGCCAGCAGCTTATATACCGGGAACTCCTACAATGAGCAGTTCTTC. This codes for CASSLYTGNSYNEQFF.

CDR3 DNA: TGCGCCACCAAAAACAATGAGCAGTTCTTC. This encodes CATKNNEQFF. The rearrangement links TRBV23-1 to TRBJ2-1; D ambiguous. TRBV23-1 is filed as an ORF, its function uncertain. This CDR3 has 10 residues. V was clipped by 10 bases and J by 5 bases, with 6 bases between them.

The count of this clone is one. The chain couples TRBV30 to TRBJ2-5, with TRBD1 matching over 7 bases. Losses at the gene ends were 7 bases for V and 4 bases for J; bases not matched to a gene: 9. The CDR3 sequence is 13 residues long. CDR1 GTSNPN and CDR2 SVGIG come from the germline V gene (reference sequence). For the CDR3, the DNA is TGTGCCTCCCAAGGGGGCGGAGGAGAGACCCAGTACTTC. It specifies CASQGGGGETQYF.